These 14 T cell receptor beta chains share one sample of origin, sequenced in a study of T cells in Graves' hyperthyroidism and ophthalmopathy. From RNA transcripts, TCR beta CDR3 regions were amplified. The primer set for the first-round RT-PCR of the TCR CDR3 was HTBI. TCRdb re-called the multiplex PCR reads with MiXCR, one entry per CDR3 protein. The table lists roughly 700,000 distinct CDR3 sequences, approximately 40% of them singletons, with less than 40% in the top ten. Material: blood. These TCRs come from a woman aged 40 to 49 with Graves' hyperthyroidism.

This clonotype came up many times. The chain carries TRBV5-5 and TRBJ2-5; D is ambiguous. The germline V gene encodes CDR1 SGHKS and CDR2 YYEKEE (reference sequence). The CDR3 runs to 16 residues. V was shortened by 2 bases and J by 5 bases, with 19 bases between the two germline ends. The CDR3 here is CASSFSIDAAWETQYF. CDR3 sequence (DNA): TGTGCCAGCAGCTTCTCTATCGACGCAGCATGGGAGACCCAGTACTTC.

This clonotype was observed at least ten times. The rearrangement links TRBV20-1 to TRBJ1-6; tentative D call: TRBD1 (6 bases). There are 15 residues in the CDR3. The germline V gene has CDR1 DFQATT and CDR2 SNEGSKA (reference sequence). The V end lost 1 base, the J end lost 8 bases, and 15 bases lay between the germline ends. CDR3 sequence: CSARVLGALDSPLHF. CDR3 sequence (DNA): TGCAGTGCTAGAGTACTGGGGGCCTTGGATTCACCCCTCCACTTT.

Ten or more counts support this clonotype. The chain couples TRBV7-9 to TRBJ1-2; 8 positions match TRBD1. The V and J ends lost 5 bases and 4 bases, in that order; junction bases with no gene match: 9. Germline CDR1 is SEHNR and CDR2 is FQNEAQ (reference sequence). This CDR3 region has 15 residues. For the CDR3, the DNA is TGTGCCAGCAGCGTTTCCGGACAGGGTATCTATGGCTACACCTTC. Protein sequence: CASSVSGQGIYGYTF.

As regards this clonotype: A read error may explain this, as a much larger clone is one base away. This CDR3 is missing its conserved last phenylalanine or tryptophan, likely due to a read error. This chain joins TRBV19 and TRBJ2-7; D is possibly TRBD1 (6 bases). This CDR3 region has 14 residues. V gave up 7 bases and J gave up 4 bases, with 17 bases separating them. Germline values: CDR1 LNHDA, CDR2 SQIVND (reference sequence). For the CDR3, the DNA is TGTGCCAGTAAAAACGCCGGGACACCGTACGAGCAGTACTTG. It encodes CASKNAGTPYEQYL.

This clonotype was recorded many times. V gene TRBV10-3 combines with J gene TRBJ2-6; D gene unclear. Germline V lookup: CDR1 ENHRY, CDR2 SYGVKD. Trimming shortened V by 3 bases and J by 0 bases, and 6 bases separated the two germline ends. CDR3 length equals 15 residues. The CDR3 loop reads CAISDANSGANVLTF. In DNA form, the CDR3 reads TGTGCCATCAGTGATGCCAACTCTGGGGCCAACGTCCTGACTTTC.

This clonotype was recorded at least ten times. V usage is TRBV10-3 and J usage is TRBJ1-2, with 8 bases matching TRBD1. V lost 6 bases to trimming and J lost 6 bases; unmatched junction nucleotides: 6. This CDR3 spans 13 amino acids. Germline CDR1 ENHRY, CDR2 SYGVKD. CDR3: CAISKQGDHGYTF. CDR3 coding DNA: TGTGCCATCAGCAAACAGGGGGATCATGGCTACACCTTC.

The chain couples TRBV15 to TRBJ1-1, with 9 bases identical to TRBD1. From germline, CDR1 is LNHNV and CDR2 YYDKDF (reference sequence). The CDR3 contains 16 residues. The junction had 5 bases not matched to a gene; V was cut back by 3 bases and J by 0 bases. The CDR3 loop is CATSSGTGRMNTEAFF. CDR3 in DNA: TGTGCCACCAGCAGTGGGACAGGGAGAATGAACACTGAAGCTTTCTTT.

V and J are TRBV29-1 and TRBJ1-2; the D gene is possibly TRBD1 (5 bases). Germline V gives CDR1 SQVTM, CDR2 ANQGSEA. V lost 4 bases, J lost 7 bases, and 22 bases lay in between. The CDR3 totals 15 residues. CDR3 sequence: CSVGASGTGYGGYTF. The CDR3 coding sequence is TGCAGCGTTGGGGCCTCAGGGACCGGCTACGGTGGCTACACCTTC.

The rearrangement links TRBV20-1 to TRBJ2-5; 10 nucleotides agree with TRBD2. The end of the DNA fits TRBJ2-1 better, so the J call may be wrong. CDR1 is DFQATT, CDR2 SNEGSKA, per germline (reference sequence). The CDR3 is 14 residues long. CDR3 protein: CSAKGLAVQSEQFF. In DNA, the CDR3 is TGCAGTGCTAAAGGACTAGCGGTACAAAGTGAGCAGTTCTTC.

At least ten counts were recorded for this clonotype. The chain recombines TRBV20-1 with TRBJ1-5, with 7 bases identical to TRBD1. This CDR3 has 13 amino acids. V dropped 4 bases and J dropped 6; count of bases not matched to a gene: 6. Germline CDR1 reads DFQATT; CDR2 reads SNEGSKA (reference sequence). The CDR3 bases are TGCAGTGCTACAGACAGGGAACGTCAGCCCCAGCATTTT. This gives the protein CSATDRERQPQHF.

This clonotype was seen a few times. The chain joins TRBV10-3 to TRBJ2-2; D tentatively fits TRBD1 or TRBD2 (7 bases each). Per the germline V gene, CDR1 is ENHRY and CDR2 is SYGVKD. V lost 10 bases to trimming and J lost 1 base, with 22 bases between them. This CDR3 contains 17 residues. The CDR3: CATRSRGDSQNTGELFF. In DNA, the CDR3 is TGTGCCACGAGGAGCCGGGGGGACAGCCAGAACACCGGGGAGCTGTTTTTT.

Here the CDR3 reads CASSPPGIGGYTF. Here the CDR3 DNA reads TGCGCCAGCAGCCCGCCGGGGATCGGAGGCTACACCTTC. V usage is TRBV5-1 and J usage is TRBJ1-2; D unclear. CDR3 length: 13 amino acids. V was shortened by 4 bases and J by 8 bases, with 15 bases between the two germline ends. CDR1 is SGHRS and CDR2 is YFSETQ in the germline V gene.

The sample holds many counts of this clonotype. This rearrangement joins TRBV7-6 to TRBJ2-7; D not resolved. The V and J ends lost 1 base and 3 bases respectively, with 10 bases between them. Germline loops: CDR1 SGHVS, CDR2 FNYEAQ. The CDR3 length is 14 residues. The CDR3 coding sequence is TGTGCCAGCAGCTTAGGGGCAGGCGACTACGAGCAGTACTTC. This encodes CASSLGAGDYEQYF.

The CDR3, as DNA: TGTGCCAGCAGCTCAGCTAGGGAGTATGGCTACACCTTC. Translation gives CASSSAREYGYTF. This chain uses TRBV7-2 with TRBJ1-2; no reliable D call. Deletions cut 4 bases from V and 5 bases from J, with 11 bases between. Germline loops: CDR1 SGHTA, CDR2 FQGNSA. The CDR3 is made up of 13 amino acids.